The 28 T cell receptor beta chains below all came from one sample that was sequenced in a study of T cell repertoires in cytomegalovirus infection. TCRdb re-called the reads through MiXCR, storing one row per CDR3 protein. Of some 600,000 distinct CDR3 sequences listed, about 24% are singletons. The sequenced material came from CD8+ T cells from PBMCs. Receptor source: a human donor in good health (CMV status not recorded). Some clones in this sample may be carry-over from other donors' samples.

This clonotype turned up a few times. V and J are TRBV7-9 and TRBJ2-7, with 7 bases aligning to TRBD2. The CDR3 covers 15 residues. V shed 1 base, J shed 0 bases, and the junction held 3 bases outside the gene matches. The germline V gene encodes CDR1 SEHNR and CDR2 FQNEAQ (reference sequence). In nucleotides, the CDR3 is TGTGCCAGCAGCTTAGGCGGGGGACGCTCCTACGAGCAGTACGTC. This translates into CASSLGGGRSYEQYV.

Only a few counts were recorded for this clonotype. The chain combines TRBV10-3 with TRBJ2-2; D unclear. Germline CDR1 reads ENHRY; CDR2 reads SYGVKD. V lost 3 bases to trimming and J lost 5 bases, with 4 bases between them. This CDR3 contains 12 residues. In DNA form, the CDR3 reads TGTGCCATCAGTGACCCGACCGGGGAGCTGTTTTTT. Amino acid sequence: CAISDPTGELFF.

The chain links TRBV28 to TRBJ1-6; D remains unclear. The CDR3 is 16 amino acids. The V end lost 1 base, the J end lost 0 bases, and 7 bases lay between the germline ends. Germline V gives CDR1 MDHEN, CDR2 SYDVKM. DNA of the CDR3: TGTGCCAGCAGTTTATCCAGGAGCTCCTATAATTCACCCCTCCACTTT. Translating gives CASSLSRSSYNSPLHF.

The chain is built from TRBV5-1 and TRBJ1-2; 8 nucleotides agree with TRBD1. With V trimmed by 5 bases and J by 3 bases, 6 bases remained unmatched. The germline CDR1 and CDR2 sequences are SGHRS and YFSETQ. CDR3 length: 14 residues. The CDR3 region is CASRHDRGDYGYTF. For the CDR3, the DNA is TGCGCCAGCAGGCACGACAGGGGCGACTATGGCTACACCTTC.

The chain carries TRBV18 and TRBJ1-4; D remains unclear. Germline CDR1 reads KGHSH; CDR2 reads LQKENI. V was trimmed by 6 bases and J by 5 bases, leaving 10 bases between them. The CDR3 contains 13 residues. DNA of the CDR3: TGTGCCAGCTCGCCCCCTGGAAATGAAAAACTGTTTTTT. Translation: CASSPPGNEKLFF.

This clonotype was seen only once. The chain carries TRBV29-1 and TRBJ2-1, with TRBD1 identical over 7 bases. CDR3 length: 14 residues. CDR1 is SQVTM, CDR2 ANQGSEA, per germline. V gave up 6 bases and J gave up 3 bases; unmatched junction bases: 8. CDR3 coding DNA: TGCAGCGTCGCGACAGGGAGAAGCTACAATGAGCAGTTCTTC. Protein sequence: CSVATGRSYNEQFF.

The chain employs TRBV29-1 and TRBJ1-3; TRBD1 might be the D (5 bases). CDR3 length: 18 residues. Deletions cut 0 bases from V and 2 bases from J, with 20 bases between. Germline V gene sequence: CDR1 SQVTM, CDR2 ANQGSEA. The CDR3 DNA reads TGCAGCGTTGAAGATCGTTCGCAGGGCAGTAGACCTGGAAACACCATATATTTT. Protein product: CSVEDRSQGSRPGNTIYF.

At least ten counts were recorded for this clonotype. The chain is built from TRBV12-3 or TRBV12-4 and TRBJ2-1; D is possibly TRBD1 (5 bases). The CDR3 contains 12 residues. The V end was cut by 3 bases, the J end by 10 bases, with 10 bases between. The CDR3 spells CASSFGRVEQFF. In DNA, the CDR3 is TGTGCCAGCAGTTTCGGCAGGGTGGAGCAGTTCTTC.

This clonotype was recorded many times. V and J are TRBV7-8 and TRBJ2-1; D is perhaps TRBD1 or TRBD2 (5 bases each). Per the germline V gene, CDR1 is SGHVS and CDR2 is FQNEAQ. Trimming cost V 3 bases and J 2 bases, with 20 bases left between them. This CDR3 has 18 amino acids. CDR3 sequence: CASSLTNPGPSTYNEQFF. CDR3 nucleotide sequence: TGTGCCAGCAGCTTGACAAACCCGGGACCGTCAACCTACAATGAGCAGTTCTTC.

The table lists this clonotype with a few counts. This chain links TRBV27 with TRBJ2-1; 9 bases fit TRBD2. Germline V gene sequence: CDR1 MNHEY, CDR2 SMNVEV (reference sequence). With V trimmed by 7 bases and J by 4 bases, 8 bases remained unmatched. This CDR3 has 15 amino acids. CDR3 loop: CASTRSAGGYNEQFF. Written as DNA, the CDR3 is TGTGCCAGCACCAGGTCAGCGGGGGGATACAATGAGCAGTTCTTC.

Only a few counts were recorded for this clonotype. The chain couples TRBV7-2 to TRBJ2-7; the match to TRBD1 covers 10 bases. Germline-derived CDR1 and CDR2 are SGHTA and FQGNSA. V trimming: 2 bases; J trimming: 7 bases; junction bases outside the gene matches: 5. This CDR3 is built from 14 residues. The chain's CDR3 is CASSLRDRGHEQYV. The CDR3 region has the DNA TGTGCCAGCAGCTTACGGGACAGGGGACATGAGCAGTACGTC.

In its sample, this clonotype was seen a few times. V gene TRBV6-2 or TRBV6-3 combines with J gene TRBJ1-5; no definite D call. The V gene's germline CDR1 is MNHEY and CDR2 SVGEGT. This CDR3 is built from 14 residues. Trimming shortened V by 2 bases and J by 7 bases, and 12 bases separated the two germline ends. CDR3 nucleotide sequence: TGTGCCAGCAGTTACGTTGGGGTAGGACAGCCCCAGCATTTT. Protein sequence: CASSYVGVGQPQHF.

This clonotype showed up just a few times. The chain joins TRBV7-9 to TRBJ2-7; the D gene could be TRBD1 or TRBD2 (5 bases each). V lost 5 bases and J lost 6, with 17 bases in between. The germline V gene has CDR1 SEHNR and CDR2 FQNEAQ (reference sequence). The CDR3 covers 14 residues. The CDR3 nucleotides read TGTGCCAGCAGCCCACTTGGGGGTCCGGGCGAGCAGTACGTC. It encodes CASSPLGGPGEQYV.

The table lists this clonotype with many counts. CDR3 residues: CASWGEGNEKLFF. Written as DNA, the CDR3 is TGTGCCTCCTGGGGCGAGGGTAATGAAAAACTGTTTTTT. This chain uses TRBV7-9 with TRBJ1-4, with a weak D call TRBD1 (5 bases). CDR1 is SEHNR and CDR2 is FQNEAQ in the germline V gene (reference sequence). Between the trimmed V and J ends, which lost 11 bases and 4 bases, there was a span of 14 bases. This CDR3 is 13 amino acids long.

This clonotype has more than one count but fewer than ten. The genes are TRBV19 and TRBJ2-2; D gene ambiguous. V lost 2 bases and J 7 bases, leaving 8 bases between the germline ends. The germline V gene encodes CDR1 LNHDA and CDR2 SQIVND (reference sequence). CDR3 length: 13 amino acids. CDR3 bases: TGTGCCAGTAGTATAACAAGCAGCGGGGAGCTGTTTTTT. Residues: CASSITSSGELFF.

As to this clonotype: A much larger clone sits a single nucleotide away, making a read error possible. The chain recombines TRBV7-8 with TRBJ2-7; D call uncertain. This CDR3 has 15 residues. Germline CDR1 is SGHVS and CDR2 is FQNEAQ. CDR3 nucleotides: TGTGTCAGCAGCTTAGAACCCGGGTTGTCTAACGAGCAGTACTTC. Translated, it gives CVSSLEPGLSNEQYF.

The chain recombines TRBV20-1 with TRBJ1-2, with D possibly matching TRBD1 (5 bases). Between the trimmed V and J ends, which lost 0 bases and 3 bases, there was a span of 17 bases. From germline, CDR1 is DFQATT and CDR2 SNEGSKA (reference sequence). CDR3 size: 16 residues. CDR3 nucleotide sequence: TGCAGTGCTAGAGATCTCAGTGGGGACTTGGACTATGGCTACACCTTC. Its protein product is CSARDLSGDLDYGYTF.

The chain couples TRBV28 to TRBJ2-1; 7 bases are shared with TRBD2. The CDR3 covers 11 residues. With 10 bases clipped from V and 9 bases from J, the junction kept 6 bases outside the gene matches. Looked up from germline, CDR1 is MDHEN and CDR2 is SYDVKM. The CDR3 reads CAIDSGGEQFF. In DNA, the CDR3 is TGTGCCATCGACTCGGGAGGTGAGCAGTTCTTC. Together with reference TRBV28 and TRBJ2-1, the CDR3 gives the full variable domain: DVKVTQSSRYLVKRTGEKVFLECVQDMDHENMFWYRQDPGLGLRLIYFSYDVKMKEKGDIPEGYSVSREKKERFSLILESASTNQTSMYLCAIDSGGEQFFGPGTRLTVL.

In its sample, this clonotype was seen many times. J is TRBJ2-7 and V is TRBV7-8; D remains ambiguous. The CDR3 length is 15 residues. Germline CDR1 SGHVS, CDR2 FQNEAQ. The V gene lost 5 bases and the J gene lost 0 bases, with 14 bases spanning the gap. CDR3 nucleotides: TGTGCCAGCAGCCGGAAGGACGGCAGCTCCTACGAGCAGTACGTC. This sequence encodes CASSRKDGSSYEQYV.

In this sample, this clonotype turned up once. The chain joins TRBV11-2 to TRBJ2-4; TRBD1 matches 9 bases. This CDR3 comprises 16 residues. CDR1 and CDR2 (germline): SGHAT, FQNNGV. Trimming at V came to 3 bases and at J to 8 bases, leaving 11 bases not matched to a gene. CDR3 DNA: TGTGCCAGCAGCTTGTCCTCCGGGACAGGGAGAGACATTCAGTACTTC. This sequence encodes CASSLSSGTGRDIQYF.

This clonotype was seen a single time. The CDR3 here is CASSEMGVQPQHF. The DNA of the CDR3 is TGTGCCAGCAGTGAGATGGGGGTTCAGCCCCAGCATTTT. V is TRBV27 and J is TRBJ1-5, with D tentatively TRBD1 (5 bases). Trimming took 5 bases from V and 6 from J, leaving 11 bases between them. The germline V gene has CDR1 MNHEY and CDR2 SMNVEV (reference sequence). The CDR3 loop spans 13 amino acids.

The J gene is TRBJ1-1, the V gene TRBV9, with 7 nucleotides matching TRBD1. The CDR3 spans 14 residues. The germline CDR1 and CDR2 sequences are SGDLS and YYNGEE. V was clipped by 5 bases and J by 4 bases; unmatched bases: 8. CDR3 DNA: TGTGCCAGCAGTGAAGAACAGGGGCCCACTGAAGCTTTCTTT. Translating it yields CASSEEQGPTEAFF. Together with reference TRBV9 and TRBJ1-1, the CDR3 gives the full variable domain: DSGVTQTPKHLITATGQRVTLRCSPRSGDLSVYWYQQSLDQGLQFLIQYYNGEERAKGNILERFSAQQFPDLHSELNLSSLELGDSALYFCASSEEQGPTEAFFGQGTRLTVV.

The V and J genes are TRBV2 and TRBJ1-2; D is possibly TRBD1 (6 bases). Per germline, CDR1 SNHLY and CDR2 FYNNEI. The ends were cut back, 5 bases at V and 4 bases at J, with 17 bases in the middle. The CDR3 sequence is 15 residues long. CDR3 sequence reads: CASSTFEGGVYGYTF. CDR3 sequence (DNA): TGTGCCAGCAGTACCTTCGAAGGGGGAGTCTATGGCTACACCTTC.

V and J are TRBV19 and TRBJ2-1, with a weak D call TRBD1 (6 bases). The germline V gene encodes CDR1 LNHDA and CDR2 SQIVND (reference sequence). This CDR3 is 16 amino acids long. V gave up 0 bases and J gave up 4 bases, with 13 bases separating them. The CDR3: CASSIDDGTPYNEQFF. CDR3 DNA: TGTGCCAGTAGTATAGATGACGGGACACCTTACAATGAGCAGTTCTTC.

This clonotype showed up many times. J is TRBJ2-2 and V is TRBV7-6, with 11 bases identical to TRBD2. The CDR3 loop spans 19 amino acids. The ends lost 1 base at V and 1 base at J; junction bases unmatched: 8. Per germline, CDR1 SGHVS and CDR2 FNYEAQ. Written as DNA, the CDR3 is TGTGCCAGCAGCTTAGAACTAGCGGGGGTTTTCAAGAACACCGGGGAGCTGTTTTTT. This sequence encodes CASSLELAGVFKNTGELFF.

There are a few counts of this clonotype. The chain uses TRBV7-3 and TRBJ2-6, with D hard to call. This CDR3 has 15 amino acids. Germline V gene data show CDR1 as SGHTA and CDR2 as FQGTGA. The germline V and J ends were trimmed by 3 bases and 0 bases, with 6 bases remaining between them. In DNA, the CDR3 is TGTGCCAGCAGCTTTACTCACTCTGGGGCCAACGTCCTGACTTTC. Its protein product is CASSFTHSGANVLTF.

This clonotype was observed a few times. The V gene is TRBV19, the J gene TRBJ1-1; D gene ambiguous. The V gene lost 6 bases and the J gene lost 3 bases, with 23 bases spanning the gap. In germline, CDR1 is LNHDA, CDR2 SQIVND (reference sequence). The CDR3 has 17 amino acids. The CDR3 sequence is CASSRRREKIEDTEAFF. In DNA form, the CDR3 reads TGTGCCAGTAGCCGACGACGGGAGAAAATTGAGGACACTGAAGCTTTCTTT. The whole variable domain, remainder taken from reference TRBV19 and TRBJ1-1, is DGGITQSPKYLFRKEGQNVTLSCEQNLNHDAMYWYRQDPGQGLRLIYYSQIVNDFQKGDIAEGYSVSREKKESFPLTVTSAQKNPTAFYLCASSRRREKIEDTEAFFGQGTRLTVV.

This clonotype was counted ten times or more. This chain links TRBV7-9 with TRBJ2-5; D is ambiguous. The CDR3 is 13 amino acids. The germline CDR1 and CDR2 sequences are SEHNR and FQNEAQ (reference sequence). The V end was cut by 5 bases, the J end by 3 bases, with 10 bases between. CDR3 bases: TGTGCCAGCAGCCTAGAAAGGAAAGAGACCCAGTACTTC. Translating it yields CASSLERKETQYF. Using reference TRBV7-9 and TRBJ2-5 for the parts outside the CDR3, the full variable domain is DTGVSQNPRHKITKRGQNVTFRCDPISEHNRLYWYRQTLGQGPEFLTYFQNEAQLEKSRLLSDRFSAERPKGSFSTLEIQRTEQGDSAMYLCASSLERKETQYFGPGTRLLVL.